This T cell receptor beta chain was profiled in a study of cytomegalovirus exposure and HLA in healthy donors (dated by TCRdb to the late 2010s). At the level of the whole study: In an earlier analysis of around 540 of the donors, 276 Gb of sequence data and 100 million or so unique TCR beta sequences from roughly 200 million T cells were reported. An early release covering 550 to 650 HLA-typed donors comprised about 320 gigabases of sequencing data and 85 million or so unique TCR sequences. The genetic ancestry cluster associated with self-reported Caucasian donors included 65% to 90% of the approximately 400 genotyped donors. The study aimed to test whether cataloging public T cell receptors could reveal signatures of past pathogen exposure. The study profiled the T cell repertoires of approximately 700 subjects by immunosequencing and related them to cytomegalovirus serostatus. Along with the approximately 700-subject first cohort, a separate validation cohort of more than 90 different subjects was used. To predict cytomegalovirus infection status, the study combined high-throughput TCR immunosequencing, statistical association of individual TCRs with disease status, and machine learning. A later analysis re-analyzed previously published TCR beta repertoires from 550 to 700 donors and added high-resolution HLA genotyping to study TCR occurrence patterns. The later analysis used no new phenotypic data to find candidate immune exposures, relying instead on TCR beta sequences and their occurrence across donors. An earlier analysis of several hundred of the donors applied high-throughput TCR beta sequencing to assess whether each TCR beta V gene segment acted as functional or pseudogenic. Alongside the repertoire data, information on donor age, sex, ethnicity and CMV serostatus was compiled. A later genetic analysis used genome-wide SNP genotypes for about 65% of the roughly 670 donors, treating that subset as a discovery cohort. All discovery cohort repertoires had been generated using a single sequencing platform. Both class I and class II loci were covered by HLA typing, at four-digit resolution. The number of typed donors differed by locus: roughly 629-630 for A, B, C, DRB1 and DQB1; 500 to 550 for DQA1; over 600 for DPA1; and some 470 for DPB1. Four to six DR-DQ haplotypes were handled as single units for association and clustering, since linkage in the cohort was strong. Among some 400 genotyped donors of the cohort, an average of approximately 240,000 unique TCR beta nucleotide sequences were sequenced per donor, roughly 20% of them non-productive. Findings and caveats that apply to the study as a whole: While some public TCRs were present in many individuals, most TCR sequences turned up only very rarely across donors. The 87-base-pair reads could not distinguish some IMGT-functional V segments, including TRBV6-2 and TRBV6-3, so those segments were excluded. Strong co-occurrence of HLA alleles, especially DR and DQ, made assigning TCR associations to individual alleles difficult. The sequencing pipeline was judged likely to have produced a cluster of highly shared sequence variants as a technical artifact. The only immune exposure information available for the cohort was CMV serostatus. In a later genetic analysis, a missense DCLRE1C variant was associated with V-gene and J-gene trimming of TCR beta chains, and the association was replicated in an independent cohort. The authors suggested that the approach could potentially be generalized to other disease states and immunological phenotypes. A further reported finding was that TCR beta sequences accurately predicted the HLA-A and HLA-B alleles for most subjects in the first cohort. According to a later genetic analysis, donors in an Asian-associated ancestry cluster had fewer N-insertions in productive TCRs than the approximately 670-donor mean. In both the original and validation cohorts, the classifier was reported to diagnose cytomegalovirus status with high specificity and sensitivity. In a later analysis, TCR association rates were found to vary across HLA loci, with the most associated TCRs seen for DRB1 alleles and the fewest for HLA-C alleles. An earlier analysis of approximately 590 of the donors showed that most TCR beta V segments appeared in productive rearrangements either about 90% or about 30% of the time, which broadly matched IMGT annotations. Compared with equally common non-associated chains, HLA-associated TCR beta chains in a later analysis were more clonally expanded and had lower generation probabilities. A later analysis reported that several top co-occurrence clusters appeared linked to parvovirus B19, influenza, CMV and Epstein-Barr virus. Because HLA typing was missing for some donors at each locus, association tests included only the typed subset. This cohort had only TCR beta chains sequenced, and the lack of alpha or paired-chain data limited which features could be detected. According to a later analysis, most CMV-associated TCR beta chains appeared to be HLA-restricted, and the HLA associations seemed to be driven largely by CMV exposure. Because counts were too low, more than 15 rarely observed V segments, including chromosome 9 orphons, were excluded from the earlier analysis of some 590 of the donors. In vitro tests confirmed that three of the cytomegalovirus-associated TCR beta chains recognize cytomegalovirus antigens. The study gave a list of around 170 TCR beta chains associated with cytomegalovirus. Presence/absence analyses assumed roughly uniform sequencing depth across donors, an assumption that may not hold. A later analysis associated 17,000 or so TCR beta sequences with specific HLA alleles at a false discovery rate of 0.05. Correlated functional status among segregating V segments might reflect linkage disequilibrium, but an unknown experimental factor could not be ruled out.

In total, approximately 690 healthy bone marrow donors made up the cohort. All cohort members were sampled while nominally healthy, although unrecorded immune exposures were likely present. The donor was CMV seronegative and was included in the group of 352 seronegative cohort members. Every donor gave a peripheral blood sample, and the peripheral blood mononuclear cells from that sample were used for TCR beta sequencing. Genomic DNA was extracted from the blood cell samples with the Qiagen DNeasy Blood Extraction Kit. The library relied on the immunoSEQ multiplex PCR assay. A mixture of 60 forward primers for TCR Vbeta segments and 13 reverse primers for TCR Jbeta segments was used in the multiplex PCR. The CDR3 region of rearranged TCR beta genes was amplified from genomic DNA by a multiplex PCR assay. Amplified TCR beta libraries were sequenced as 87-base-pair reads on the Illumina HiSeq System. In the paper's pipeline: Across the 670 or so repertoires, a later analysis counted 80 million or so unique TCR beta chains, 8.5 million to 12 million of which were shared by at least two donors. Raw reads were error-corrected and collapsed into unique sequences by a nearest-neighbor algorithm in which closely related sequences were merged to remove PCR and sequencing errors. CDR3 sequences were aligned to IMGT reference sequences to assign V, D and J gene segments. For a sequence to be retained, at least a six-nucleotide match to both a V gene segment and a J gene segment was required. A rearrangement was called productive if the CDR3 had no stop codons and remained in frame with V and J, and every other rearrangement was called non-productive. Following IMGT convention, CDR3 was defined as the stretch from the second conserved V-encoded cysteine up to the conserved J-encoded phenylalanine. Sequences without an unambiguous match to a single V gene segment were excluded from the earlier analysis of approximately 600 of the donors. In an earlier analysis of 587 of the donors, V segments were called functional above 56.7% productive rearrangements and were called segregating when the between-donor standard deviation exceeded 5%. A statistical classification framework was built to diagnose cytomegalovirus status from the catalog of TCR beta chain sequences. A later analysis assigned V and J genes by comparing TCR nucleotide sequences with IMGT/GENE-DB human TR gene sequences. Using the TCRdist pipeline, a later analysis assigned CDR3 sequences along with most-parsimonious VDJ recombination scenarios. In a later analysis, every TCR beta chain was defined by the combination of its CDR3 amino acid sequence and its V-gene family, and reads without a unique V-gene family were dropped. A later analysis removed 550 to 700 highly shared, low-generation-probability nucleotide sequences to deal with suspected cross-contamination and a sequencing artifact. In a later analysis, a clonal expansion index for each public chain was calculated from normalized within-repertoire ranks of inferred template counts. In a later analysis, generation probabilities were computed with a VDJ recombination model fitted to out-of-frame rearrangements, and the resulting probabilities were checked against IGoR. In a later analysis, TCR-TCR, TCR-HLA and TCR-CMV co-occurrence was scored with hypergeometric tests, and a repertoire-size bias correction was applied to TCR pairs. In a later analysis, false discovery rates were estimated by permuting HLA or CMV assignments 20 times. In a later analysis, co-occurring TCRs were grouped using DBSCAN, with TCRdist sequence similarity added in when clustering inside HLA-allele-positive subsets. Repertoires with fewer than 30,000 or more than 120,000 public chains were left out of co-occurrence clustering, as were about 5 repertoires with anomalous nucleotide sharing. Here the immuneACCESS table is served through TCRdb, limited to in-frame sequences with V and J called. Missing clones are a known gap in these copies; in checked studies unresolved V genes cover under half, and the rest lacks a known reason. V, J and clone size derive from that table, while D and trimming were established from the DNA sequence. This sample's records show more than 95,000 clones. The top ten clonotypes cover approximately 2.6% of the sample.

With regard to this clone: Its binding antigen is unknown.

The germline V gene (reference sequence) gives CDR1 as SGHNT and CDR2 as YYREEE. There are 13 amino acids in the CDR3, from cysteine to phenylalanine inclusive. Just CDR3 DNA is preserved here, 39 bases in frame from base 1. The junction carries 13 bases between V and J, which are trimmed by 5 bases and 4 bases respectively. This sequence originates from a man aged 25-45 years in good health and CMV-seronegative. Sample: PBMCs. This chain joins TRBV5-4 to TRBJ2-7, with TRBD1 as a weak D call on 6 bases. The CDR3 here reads CASSTTGFYEQYF. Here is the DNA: TGTGCCAGCAGTACAACAGGGTTTTACGAGCAGTACTTC.